This T cell receptor beta chain was sequenced during a study of blood T cell repertoires in COVID-19. Study-level background: The study drew acute and convalescent COVID-19 samples from the United States, Italy and Spain. Sample material is recorded as cDNA or gDNA derived from T cells, B-cell-depleted T cells, or PBMCs.

In the study's own analysis: Reference gene primer amplification in the assay estimated nucleated cell counts. The repertoire was sequenced with immunoSEQ multiplex PCR; TCRdb's copy has only in-frame clones and lacks some. Clone size and V and J calls were adopted from that table, with D and trimming inferred from the DNA. The sample yields 310,000 or so clones, 87% seen once. Germline loops: CDR1 LNHNV, CDR2 YYDKDF (reference sequence). This CDR3 spans 13 amino acids. V lost 4 bases, J lost 4 bases, and 10 bases lay in between. V usage is TRBV15 and J usage is TRBJ1-2, with D unclear. The receptor's source is a man aged 50 or older with active or convalescent COVID-19. Sequenced: peripheral blood. Here the CDR3 reads CATSNDTSYGYTF. The CDR3 nucleotides are TGTGCCACCAGCAATGACACCTCCTATGGCTACACCTTC.